Described below is a single T cell receptor beta chain sequence and its context. This entry belongs to a study of blood T cell repertoires in COVID-19. The overall study: Material from acute and convalescent COVID-19 was sourced from the United States, Italy and Spain. PBMCs, B-cell-depleted T cells, or T cells provided the cDNA or gDNA that made up the material.

As processed by the authors: Researchers report that nucleated cell counts were estimated from reference gene primer amplification. Profiling relied on immunoSEQ multiplex PCR, and the TCRdb table lists in-frame clones only, not all of them. V, J and clone size derive from that table, while D and trimming were established from the DNA sequence. The sample records approximately 260,000 clones, roughly 89% being singletons. The CDR3 sequence is 11 residues long. Between the trimmed V and J ends, which lost 2 bases and 11 bases, there was a span of 10 bases. The germline V gene encodes CDR1 SGHTA and CDR2 FQGNSA.

The sequence came from a woman aged 40 to 55 who had recovered from COVID-19. The chain couples TRBV7-2 to TRBJ2-7; maybe TRBD1 (5 bases). The sample consisted of peripheral blood. CDR3: CASSLPGREYF. The CDR3 coding sequence is TGTGCCAGCAGCTTACCCGGCAGGGAGTACTTC.